A single sample gave rise to the 17 T cell receptor beta chains below, sequenced in a study of spatial heterogeneity in lung cancer. TCRdb passed the 5' RACE reads through MiXCR, listing each CDR3 protein once. The sample has roughly 120,000 distinct CDR3 sequences, about a tenth seen once. Documented time point: blood at routine non-recurrence follow-up after resection. The input for sequencing was PBMCs, taken at follow-up. The source of these receptors is a female donor with early-stage non-small cell lung cancer.

This clonotype was counted only a few times. The genes are TRBV7-3 and TRBJ2-2, with 8 nucleotides matching TRBD1. This CDR3 is built from 14 residues. Looked up from germline, CDR1 is SGHTA and CDR2 is FQGTGA. V shed 5 bases, J shed 7 bases, and the junction held 6 bases outside the gene matches. The chain's CDR3 is CASSTGQVNGELFF. DNA of the CDR3: TGTGCCAGCAGCACGGGACAGGTGAACGGGGAGCTGTTTTTT. The full variable domain, rest sourced from reference TRBV7-3 and TRBJ2-2, is GAGVSQTPSNKVTEKGKYVELRCDPISGHTALYWYRQSLGQGPEFLIYFQGTGAADDSGLPNDRFFAVRPEGSVSTLKIQRTERGDSAVYLCASSTGQVNGELFFGEGSRLTVL.

This clonotype was counted many times. The chain recombines TRBV7-9 with TRBJ1-4; TRBD1 might be the D (5 bases). Per germline, CDR1 SEHNR and CDR2 FQNEAQ (reference sequence). Trimming cost V 5 bases and J 8 bases, with 12 bases left between them. The CDR3 has 13 residues. The CDR3: CASSPRQTEKLFF. The CDR3 bases are TGTGCCAGCAGCCCCCGACAGACGGAAAAACTGTTTTTT.

This clonotype was detected many times. The rearrangement links TRBV24-1 to TRBJ2-7; D not certain. The germline V and J ends were trimmed by 12 bases and 0 bases, with 11 bases remaining between them. The CDR3 covers 12 residues. Germline V gene lookup returns CDR1 KGHDR and CDR2 SFDVKD. CDR3 sequence: CAVGRLSYEQYF. CDR3 sequence (DNA): TGTGCCGTCGGACGGCTCTCCTACGAGCAGTACTTC.

This clonotype has only a few counts. The rearrangement joins TRBV10-3 to TRBJ2-7; 9 positions agree with TRBD1. The CDR3 covers 14 residues. J lost 5 bases, V lost 6 bases, and 8 bases had no gene match. The germline gives CDR1 ENHRY, CDR2 SYGVKD. The DNA of the CDR3 is TGTGCCATCAGGCTGACAGGGGGGCGGAACGAGCAGTACTTC. Its protein product is CAIRLTGGRNEQYF.

This clonotype was found many times. J is TRBJ2-3 and V is TRBV11-2, with TRBD1 matching 7 bases. The CDR3 loop spans 14 amino acids. CDR1 and CDR2 (germline): SGHAT, FQNNGV. V lost 3 bases, J lost 1 base, and 1 base stayed unmatched. CDR3 in amino acids: CASSFGQGTDTQYF. DNA for the CDR3: TGTGCCAGCAGCTTTGGACAGGGCACAGATACGCAGTATTTT.

This clonotype was counted only a few times. The chain is built from TRBV7-9 and TRBJ1-1; maybe TRBD1 (5 bases). V was clipped by 4 bases and J by 10 bases, with 10 bases between them. Germline loops: CDR1 SEHNR, CDR2 FQNEAQ (reference sequence). The CDR3 has 11 amino acids. CDR3 protein: CASSSGDRAFF. CDR3 sequence (DNA): TGTGCCAGCAGCTCCGGGGACCGAGCTTTCTTT.

This clonotype was counted at least ten times. The gene calls are TRBV10-3 and TRBJ1-2, with TRBD1 as a possible D gene (6 bases). This CDR3 is built from 15 residues. The V end was cut by 8 bases, the J end by 0 bases, with 16 bases between. The V gene's germline CDR1 is ENHRY and CDR2 SYGVKD. The CDR3, as DNA: TGTGCCATCGGTGTCGGGGGCTATTCTAACTATGGCTACACCTTC. It specifies CAIGVGGYSNYGYTF.

V gene TRBV24-1 combines with J gene TRBJ2-1; D possibly corresponds to TRBD1 (5 bases). Germline V gene sequence: CDR1 KGHDR, CDR2 SFDVKD. The germline V and J ends were trimmed by 3 bases and 6 bases, with 17 bases remaining between them. There are 16 residues in the CDR3. The CDR3 region is CATSDPPRRGSNEQFF. In DNA, the CDR3 is TGTGCCACCAGTGATCCCCCCCGAAGGGGTTCCAATGAGCAGTTCTTC.

This chain uses TRBV11-3 with TRBJ2-1; TRBD2 matches at 10 bases. J was trimmed by 9 bases and V by 3 bases; bases with no gene match: 11. Germline CDR1 and CDR2: SGHNT and YENEEA. This CDR3 has 16 amino acids. As DNA, the CDR3 is TGTGCCAGCAGCTTCCCCCATAGCGGGAGGCCGGGTGAGCAGTTCTTC. Translated: CASSFPHSGRPGEQFF.

The sample holds a few counts of this clonotype. V gene TRBV6-5 combines with J gene TRBJ2-1; TRBD2 matches at 9 bases. The CDR3 loop spans 18 amino acids. CDR1 and CDR2 from the germline V gene are MNHEY and SVGAGI. The V gene end was trimmed by 2 bases and the J gene end by 0 bases; junction bases not matched to a gene: 8. DNA for the CDR3: TGTGCCAGCAGTTACCGGGCTAGCGGGAAATACTCCTACAATGAGCAGTTCTTC. As protein: CASSYRASGKYSYNEQFF.

This chain connects TRBV11-2 to TRBJ2-1; 8 bases agree with TRBD2. This CDR3 region has 15 residues. Trimming removed 4 bases from V and 0 bases from J; junction bases left unmatched: 2. The germline V gene has CDR1 SGHAT and CDR2 FQNNGV. CDR3: CASSSAGGSYNEQFF. In nucleotides, the CDR3 is TGTGCCAGCAGCTCTGCGGGAGGCTCCTACAATGAGCAGTTCTTC.

J is TRBJ2-3 and V is TRBV9; 12 nucleotides line up with TRBD2. Germline lookup yields CDR1 SGDLS and CDR2 YYNGEE. This CDR3 is 15 amino acids long. The V and J ends lost 3 bases and 7 bases, in that order; junction bases with no gene match: 6. The CDR3 protein is CASSARGTSGHTQYF. CDR3 DNA: TGTGCCAGCAGCGCCCGAGGGACTAGCGGGCATACGCAGTATTTT. The full variable domain, in which reference TRBV9 and TRBJ2-3 provide the parts outside the CDR3, is DSGVTQTPKHLITATGQRVTLRCSPRSGDLSVYWYQQSLDQGLQFLIQYYNGEERAKGNILERFSAQQFPDLHSELNLSSLELGDSALYFCASSARGTSGHTQYFGPGTRLTVL.

This clonotype appeared a few times. The V and J genes are TRBV28 and TRBJ2-7, with D maybe TRBD1 (6 bases). The V gene lost 6 bases and the J gene lost 6 bases, with 18 bases spanning the gap. CDR1 is MDHEN and CDR2 is SYDVKM in the germline V gene. The CDR3 length is 14 residues. DNA of the CDR3: TGTGCCAGCAGGGGGGCAGGGAGTTCGTTCGAGCAGTACTTC. As protein: CASRGAGSSFEQYF.

The sample holds a few counts of this clonotype. This chain joins TRBV20-1 and TRBJ2-1, with TRBD2 identical over 14 bases. The V segment lost 8 bases and the J segment 12 bases; nucleotides outside the gene matches: 15. This CDR3 is built from 15 residues. CDR1 and CDR2 (germline): DFQATT, SNEGSKA (reference sequence). CDR3 bases: TGCAGTCCGACCCTTGGACTAGCGGGAGGAGTCGGGCAGTTCTTC. Translated: CSPTLGLAGGVGQFF.

A few counts support this clonotype. J is TRBJ2-1 and V is TRBV19; the match to TRBD1 covers 7 bases. V dropped 5 bases and J dropped 0; count of bases not matched to a gene: 13. Germline V gene sequence: CDR1 LNHDA, CDR2 SQIVND (reference sequence). This CDR3 is built from 18 residues. The DNA of the CDR3 is TGTGCCAGTAGTCTTAAGGCCCAGACAGGGAGCTCCTACAATGAGCAGTTCTTC. It is translated as CASSLKAQTGSSYNEQFF.

This clonotype showed up just a few times. The rearrangement links TRBV6-2 or TRBV6-3 to TRBJ2-7, with 9 bases that match TRBD2. After removal of 0 bases from V and 1 base from J, the junction contained 1 base not matched to a gene. Germline assignment: CDR1 MNHEY and CDR2 SVGEGT. CDR3 length: 15 residues. This CDR3 reads CASSYSTSGSYEQYV. The CDR3 DNA follows: TGTGCCAGCAGTTACTCGACTAGCGGTTCCTACGAGCAGTACGTC.

This clonotype was seen a handful of times. The chain has TRBV5-1 and TRBJ1-1, with 8 bases that match TRBD1. Germline V gene lookup returns CDR1 SGHRS and CDR2 YFSETQ. There are 14 residues in the CDR3. J lost 5 bases, V lost 3 bases, and 6 bases had no gene match. The CDR3 sequence is CASSSGWTGTEAFF. For the CDR3, the DNA is TGCGCCAGCAGCTCGGGGTGGACAGGGACTGAAGCTTTCTTT.